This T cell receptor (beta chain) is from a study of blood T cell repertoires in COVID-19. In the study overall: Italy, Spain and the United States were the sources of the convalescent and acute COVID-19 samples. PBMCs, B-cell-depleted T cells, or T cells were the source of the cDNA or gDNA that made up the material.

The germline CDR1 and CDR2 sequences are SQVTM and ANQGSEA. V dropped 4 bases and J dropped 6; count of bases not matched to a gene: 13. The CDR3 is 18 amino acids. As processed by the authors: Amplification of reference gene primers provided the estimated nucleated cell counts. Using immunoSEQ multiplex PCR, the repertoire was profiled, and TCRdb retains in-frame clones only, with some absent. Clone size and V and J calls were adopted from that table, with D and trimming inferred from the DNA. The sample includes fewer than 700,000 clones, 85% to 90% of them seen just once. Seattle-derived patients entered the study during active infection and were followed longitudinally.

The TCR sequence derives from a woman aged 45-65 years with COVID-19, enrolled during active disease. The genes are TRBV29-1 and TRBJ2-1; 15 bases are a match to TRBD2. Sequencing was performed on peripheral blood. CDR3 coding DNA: TGCAGCGTTGTTGGCAGGGGACTAGCGGGGGGAGATCTCAATGAGCAGTTCTTC. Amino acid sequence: CSVVGRGLAGGDLNEQFF.